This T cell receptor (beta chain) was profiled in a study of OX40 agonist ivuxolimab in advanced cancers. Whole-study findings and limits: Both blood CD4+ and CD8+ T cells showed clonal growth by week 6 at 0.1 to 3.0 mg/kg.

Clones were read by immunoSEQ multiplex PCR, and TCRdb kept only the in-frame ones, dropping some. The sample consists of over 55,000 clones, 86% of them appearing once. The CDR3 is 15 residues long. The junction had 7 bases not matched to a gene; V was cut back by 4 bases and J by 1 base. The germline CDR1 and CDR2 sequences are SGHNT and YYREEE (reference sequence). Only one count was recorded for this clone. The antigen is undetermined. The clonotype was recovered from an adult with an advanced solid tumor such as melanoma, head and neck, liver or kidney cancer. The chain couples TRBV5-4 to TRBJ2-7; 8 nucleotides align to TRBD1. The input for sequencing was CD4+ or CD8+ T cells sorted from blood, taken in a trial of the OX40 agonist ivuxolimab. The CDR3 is CASSPDRGRSYEQYF. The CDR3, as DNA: TGTGCCAGCAGCCCTGACAGGGGACGGTCCTACGAGCAGTACTTC.